The rows below give T cell receptor beta chains drawn from one sample of a study of CD8+ T cells in alopecia areata. The method was immunoSEQ multiplex PCR; TCRdb's version includes in-frame clones alone and lacks a portion of them. The sample consists of about 250,000 clones, about 60% of them appearing once. This sample comprised CD4+ T cells sorted from blood, obtained at week 52, from a patient treated with tofacitinib. The receptors shown here come from a human donor with alopecia areata. Each CDR3 is given with its conserved first and last residue. D genes are given only for firm matches. Clone sizes are given selectively: once, few, many, or a class where the clone is expanded.

J gene	D gene	V gene	clone size	CDR3 DNA	CDR3 protein
TRBJ1-2	NA	TRBV30	NA	TGTGCCTGGGATATCAGAGGGGTTAACTATGGCTACACCTTC	CAWDIRGVNYGYTF
TRBJ2-5	TRBD2	TRBV5-6	NA	TGTGCCAGCAGTTCCGCGACTAGCGGGGGGGAGACCCAGTACTTC	CASSSATSGGETQYF
TRBJ1-2	NA	TRBV4-3	NA	TGCGCCAGCAGCCTAGGTGGGGGCGCAGTTTATGGCTACACCTTC	CASSLGGGAVYGYTF
TRBJ2-5	NA	TRBV2	NA	TGTGCCAGCACCAGGGGAGAGACCCAGTACTTC	CASTRGETQYF
TRBJ1-4	TRBD1	TRBV27	NA	TGTGCCAGCAGTTTAGCAGGGGGTTCTGAAAAACTGTTTTTT	CASSLAGGSEKLFF
TRBJ1-2	NA	TRBV7-2	NA	TGTGCCAGCAGCCCTGACAGATCCTATGGCTACACCTTC	CASSPDRSYGYTF
TRBJ2-1	TRBD2	TRBV30	NA	TGTGCCTCGACTAGCGGGGGGTATTACAATGAGCAGTTCTTC	CASTSGGYYNEQFF
TRBJ1-1	NA	TRBV6-5	few	TGTGCCAGCAGTTATGAGGAGAACACTGAAGCTTTCTTT	CASSYEENTEAFF
TRBJ2-5	NA	TRBV9	NA	TGTGCCAGCAGCCCCCGGACAAGGGCAGGAGAGACCCAGTACTTC	CASSPRTRAGETQYF
TRBJ1-5	NA	TRBV27	once	TGTGCCAGCAGTTTATCCCAGGGGCGCGAGCCCCAGCATTTT	CASSLSQGREPQHF
TRBJ1-2	NA	TRBV7-9	NA	TGTGCCAGCAGCACCCCCCAGGACGATGGCTACACCTTC	CASSTPQDDGYTF
TRBJ2-7	TRBD1	TRBV5-1	few	TGCGCCAGCAGCTTGGCGTTCGTCAGGGGGCACGAGCAGTACTTC	CASSLAFVRGHEQYF
TRBJ2-5	NA	TRBV6-6	few	TGTGCCAGCAGCATCGGGTGGGCGGAGACCCAGTACTTC	CASSIGWAETQYF
TRBJ2-5	TRBD2	TRBV29-1	few	TGCAGCGTTGATCCGGGAGGAGAGACCCAGTACTTC	CSVDPGGETQYF
TRBJ2-7	TRBD1	TRBV4-3	many	TGCGCCAGCAGCGCTCGACAGGGCCCCTACGAGCAGTACTTC	CASSARQGPYEQYF
TRBJ1-2	NA	TRBV20-1	few	TGCAGTGCTAGAGGAGGGTATGGCTACACCTTC	CSARGGYGYTF
TRBJ2-5	TRBD2	TRBV27	NA	TGTGCCAGCAAGGGACTAGCGGGCCCGGCGGCCCAGTACTTC	CASKGLAGPAAQYF
TRBJ1-4	NA	TRBV7-2	NA	TGTGCCAGCAGCCCAGACATTGCAACTAATGAAAAACTGTTTTTT	CASSPDIATNEKLFF
TRBJ2-1	NA	TRBV7-2	NA	TGTGCCAGCAGCGTTGACGACTACAATGAGCAGTTCTTC	CASSVDDYNEQFF
TRBJ2-5	TRBD2	TRBV10-3	NA	TGTGCCATCAGTGCGAAAACTAGCGGGGGGGCCCAAGAGACCCAGTACTTC	CAISAKTSGGAQETQYF
TRBJ1-1	TRBD1	TRBV2	few	TGTGCCAGCAGTCGTCAGGGGGCGGGGGGCACTGAAGCTTTCTTT	CASSRQGAGGTEAFF
TRBJ2-3	NA	TRBV4-3	NA	TGCGCCAGCAGCCAACTACGGTTCACAGATACGCAGTATTTT	CASSQLRFTDTQYF
TRBJ1-1	NA	TRBV4-2	NA	TGTGCCAGCAGCCAAGGTCGGACAGACGAAGCTTTCTTT	CASSQGRTDEAFF
TRBJ2-1	NA	TRBV29-1	NA	TGCAGCGTTGAACTCGGCTATGAGCAGTTCTTC	CSVELGYEQFF
TRBJ2-7	NA	TRBV30	once	TGTGCCTGGAGAACCCCGGACGGGGGCTCCTACGAGCAGTACTTC	CAWRTPDGGSYEQYF
TRBJ1-4	NA	TRBV14	few	TGTGCCAGCAGCCAAGATGGCAGTTATAATGAAAAACTGTTTTTT	CASSQDGSYNEKLFF
TRBJ1-1	NA	TRBV29-1	NA	TGCAGCGTTCGGCCCCGGACGGAGAACACTGAAGCTTTCTTT	CSVRPRTENTEAFF
TRBJ2-5	NA	TRBV7-9	few	TGTGCCAGCACCGACACAGTGGAGACCCAGTACTTC	CASTDTVETQYF
TRBJ2-5	NA	TRBV7-2	NA	TGTGCCAGCAGCTTAGGGGCAGGGGAGACCCAGTACTTC	CASSLGAGETQYF
TRBJ1-2	NA	TRBV30	once	TGTGCCTTGACGGACCCGTTAGGCTACACCTTC	CALTDPLGYTF
TRBJ2-5	NA	TRBV30	NA	TGTGCCTGGATTGGCGGGCCCTCAGGGACCCAGTACTTC	CAWIGGPSGTQYF
TRBJ2-1	NA	TRBV29-1	once	TGCAGCGGTACCATGCCCCCATACAATGAGCAGTTCTTC	CSGTMPPYNEQFF
TRBJ2-7	NA	TRBV4-2	NA	TGTGCCAGCAGCAGCACAGGGAAAACGTCCCACTACGAGCAGTACTTC	CASSSTGKTSHYEQYF
TRBJ2-1	TRBD1	TRBV27	few	TGTGCCAGCAGTTTATTCGGCGGGACAGGGGTATATGAGCAGTTCTTC	CASSLFGGTGVYEQFF
TRBJ2-5	NA	TRBV29-1	NA	TGCAGCGTCATTAACACGGGGGGCCGGAAAGAGACCCAGTACTTC	CSVINTGGRKETQYF
TRBJ1-6	NA	TRBV9	NA	TGTGCCAGCAGTGACAGTAATTCACCCCTCCACTTT	CASSDSNSPLHF
TRBJ1-6	TRBD1	TRBV6-6	NA	TGTGCCAGCAGTTACCAAGGGACAGGGGTCTCACCCCTCCACTTT	CASSYQGTGVSPLHF
TRBJ1-2	TRBD1	TRBV7-9	NA	TGTGCCAGCAGCGTCGGACAGGTGCATAACTATGGCTACACCTTC	CASSVGQVHNYGYTF
TRBJ2-3	NA	TRBV4-1	NA	TGCGCCAGCAGCCCATCCGGAAGCGGCGGGGGCACAGATACGCAGTATTTT	CASSPSGSGGGTDTQYF
TRBJ2-1	NA	TRBV29-1	NA	TGCAGCGTTGAAGCGGCACTTTCCTACAATGAGCAGTTCTTC	CSVEAALSYNEQFF
TRBJ2-1	TRBD1	TRBV30	NA	TGTGCCTGGAGGGCCGGGACAGGTCAGTTCTTC	CAWRAGTGQFF
TRBJ2-7	NA	TRBV11-2	NA	TGTGCCAGCAGCCCAGGGGGGCGTACCTACGAGCAGTACTTC	CASSPGGRTYEQYF
TRBJ1-5	NA	TRBV19	few	TGTGCCAGTAGTGCCTGGACCGGTCAGCCCCAGCATTTT	CASSAWTGQPQHF
TRBJ2-3	NA	TRBV5-1	NA	TGCGCCAGCAGCCCCCGGACAGTTAGCACAGATACGCAGTATTTT	CASSPRTVSTDTQYF
TRBJ2-7	NA	TRBV9	NA	TGTGCCAGCAGCGTAGACCCTAACTCCTACGAGCAGTACTTC	CASSVDPNSYEQYF
TRBJ2-4	NA	TRBV9	NA	TGTGCCAGCAGCGTAGGGGGGACGAAAAACATTCAGTACTTC	CASSVGGTKNIQYF
TRBJ1-6	NA	TRBV5-1	NA	TGCGCCAGCAGCTTGGACAGGGTTAATTCACCCCTCCACTTT	CASSLDRVNSPLHF
TRBJ2-7	NA	TRBV20-1	NA	TGCAGTGTATGGGGGCCCTACGAGCAGTACTTC	CSVWGPYEQYF
TRBJ1-2	TRBD1	TRBV30	NA	TGTGCCTGGAGTGTGGGACAGGGAGCCGGCTACACCTTC	CAWSVGQGAGYTF
TRBJ2-1	NA	TRBV4-3	few	TGCGCCAGCAGCCAAGTGAATCTGGGTTGGTCGGATGAGCAGTTCTTC	CASSQVNLGWSDEQFF
TRBJ1-1	NA	TRBV9	NA	TGTGCCAGCAGCGTACAGGGAAACACTGAAGCTTTCTTT	CASSVQGNTEAFF
TRBJ2-1	NA	TRBV7-3	NA	TGTGCCAGCAGCCCAGAAGCGATTGGGAATGAGCAGTTCTTC	CASSPEAIGNEQFF
TRBJ2-1	TRBD2	TRBV5-1	once	TGCGCCAGCAGCTTGGTAGGCGGGGGGTCCTACAATGAGCAGTTCTTC	CASSLVGGGSYNEQFF
TRBJ1-4	NA	TRBV27	NA	TGTGCCAGTGCCGGGACGGATGAAAAACTGTTTTTT	CASAGTDEKLFF
TRBJ1-3	NA	TRBV18	NA	TGTGCCAGCTTCACCGACAGTTCTGGAAACACCATATATTTT	CASFTDSSGNTIYF
TRBJ2-6	TRBD2	TRBV4-3	few	TGCGCCAGCAGCCAAATCGGGGGGGACCTCTCTGGGGCCAACGTCCTGACTTTC	CASSQIGGDLSGANVLTF
TRBJ1-2	NA	TRBV2	NA	TGTGCCAGCACTCCCGCAGTGCCCGGCTACACCTTC	CASTPAVPGYTF
TRBJ2-7	NA	TRBV11-2	NA	TGTGCCAGCAGCCTACAGTACGAGCAGTACTTC	CASSLQYEQYF
TRBJ1-4	NA	TRBV30	NA	TGTGCCTGGAGCTCTAATGAAAAACTGTTTTTT	CAWSSNEKLFF